A few counts support the clone carrying this T cell receptor beta chain. The data belong to a study of T cells after yellow fever vaccination. MiXCR was run by TCRdb on the 5' RACE reads, yielding one entry per CDR3 protein. The data contain 610,000 or so distinct CDR3 sequences, roughly an eighth of them singletons. The origin of this receptor is a man aged 25-40 years who received the YFV17D yellow fever vaccine. Here the sequenced sample was PBMCs, taken on the day of the yellow fever booster vaccination.

CDR3: CASSEEKEQFF. As DNA, the CDR3 is TGCGCCAGCAGCGAAGAAAAGGAGCAGTTCTTC. The V call is TRBV5-1, the J call TRBJ2-1, with D unclear. The CDR3 has 11 amino acids. V lost 4 bases, J lost 10 bases, and 9 bases lay in between. From germline, CDR1 is SGHRS and CDR2 YFSETQ.